This TCR beta chain was recorded in a study of cytomegalovirus exposure and HLA in healthy donors. The PCR employed 60 Vbeta primers together with 13 Jbeta primers. Profiled with immunoSEQ multiplex PCR; TCRdb holds only in-frame clones, not every one. This sample has around 150,000 clones, with roughly 85% found just once. Sequencing was performed on PBMCs. The sequence came from a man between 40 and 49 years old in good health and CMV-seropositive.

This CDR3 reads CASSLDTYEQYF. Here the CDR3 DNA reads TGTGCCAGCAGCTTGGATACTTACGAGCAGTACTTC. The gene calls are TRBV5-4 and TRBJ2-7; D unclear. Trimming removed 0 bases at V and 4 bases at J, with 5 bases between. This CDR3 contains 12 residues. Looked up from germline, CDR1 is SGHNT and CDR2 is YYREEE (reference sequence). The variable domain in full, with the rest retrieved from reference TRBV5-4 and TRBJ2-7, is ETGVTQSPTHLIKTRGQQVTLRCSSQSGHNTVSWYQQALGQGPQFIFQYYREEENGRGNFPPRFSGLQFPNYSSELNVNALELDDSALYLCASSLDTYEQYFGPGTRLTVT.